This T cell receptor beta chain was retrieved from a study of cytomegalovirus exposure and HLA in healthy donors. This CDR3 has 16 amino acids. CDR1 and CDR2 (germline): SGHDN, FVKESK. Unmatched junction bases numbered 5, after V lost 4 bases and J lost 2 bases. PCR employed 60 Vbeta and 13 Jbeta primers. Assay used: immunoSEQ multiplex PCR; TCRdb lists only in-frame clones, some missing. The sample yields 150,000 to 200,000 clones, about 80% seen once. In the case of this clone: Other DNA sequences in this specimen translate into the identical CDR3.

The sequence was obtained from a woman between 40 and 50 years old in good health and CMV-seronegative. The rearrangement joins TRBV14 to TRBJ2-1, with 10 bases identical to TRBD2. Material: PBMCs. In nucleotides, the CDR3 is TGTGCCAGCAGCCCGTTAGCGGGAGGAACCTACAATGAGCAGTTCTTC. Its protein is CASSPLAGGTYNEQFF.